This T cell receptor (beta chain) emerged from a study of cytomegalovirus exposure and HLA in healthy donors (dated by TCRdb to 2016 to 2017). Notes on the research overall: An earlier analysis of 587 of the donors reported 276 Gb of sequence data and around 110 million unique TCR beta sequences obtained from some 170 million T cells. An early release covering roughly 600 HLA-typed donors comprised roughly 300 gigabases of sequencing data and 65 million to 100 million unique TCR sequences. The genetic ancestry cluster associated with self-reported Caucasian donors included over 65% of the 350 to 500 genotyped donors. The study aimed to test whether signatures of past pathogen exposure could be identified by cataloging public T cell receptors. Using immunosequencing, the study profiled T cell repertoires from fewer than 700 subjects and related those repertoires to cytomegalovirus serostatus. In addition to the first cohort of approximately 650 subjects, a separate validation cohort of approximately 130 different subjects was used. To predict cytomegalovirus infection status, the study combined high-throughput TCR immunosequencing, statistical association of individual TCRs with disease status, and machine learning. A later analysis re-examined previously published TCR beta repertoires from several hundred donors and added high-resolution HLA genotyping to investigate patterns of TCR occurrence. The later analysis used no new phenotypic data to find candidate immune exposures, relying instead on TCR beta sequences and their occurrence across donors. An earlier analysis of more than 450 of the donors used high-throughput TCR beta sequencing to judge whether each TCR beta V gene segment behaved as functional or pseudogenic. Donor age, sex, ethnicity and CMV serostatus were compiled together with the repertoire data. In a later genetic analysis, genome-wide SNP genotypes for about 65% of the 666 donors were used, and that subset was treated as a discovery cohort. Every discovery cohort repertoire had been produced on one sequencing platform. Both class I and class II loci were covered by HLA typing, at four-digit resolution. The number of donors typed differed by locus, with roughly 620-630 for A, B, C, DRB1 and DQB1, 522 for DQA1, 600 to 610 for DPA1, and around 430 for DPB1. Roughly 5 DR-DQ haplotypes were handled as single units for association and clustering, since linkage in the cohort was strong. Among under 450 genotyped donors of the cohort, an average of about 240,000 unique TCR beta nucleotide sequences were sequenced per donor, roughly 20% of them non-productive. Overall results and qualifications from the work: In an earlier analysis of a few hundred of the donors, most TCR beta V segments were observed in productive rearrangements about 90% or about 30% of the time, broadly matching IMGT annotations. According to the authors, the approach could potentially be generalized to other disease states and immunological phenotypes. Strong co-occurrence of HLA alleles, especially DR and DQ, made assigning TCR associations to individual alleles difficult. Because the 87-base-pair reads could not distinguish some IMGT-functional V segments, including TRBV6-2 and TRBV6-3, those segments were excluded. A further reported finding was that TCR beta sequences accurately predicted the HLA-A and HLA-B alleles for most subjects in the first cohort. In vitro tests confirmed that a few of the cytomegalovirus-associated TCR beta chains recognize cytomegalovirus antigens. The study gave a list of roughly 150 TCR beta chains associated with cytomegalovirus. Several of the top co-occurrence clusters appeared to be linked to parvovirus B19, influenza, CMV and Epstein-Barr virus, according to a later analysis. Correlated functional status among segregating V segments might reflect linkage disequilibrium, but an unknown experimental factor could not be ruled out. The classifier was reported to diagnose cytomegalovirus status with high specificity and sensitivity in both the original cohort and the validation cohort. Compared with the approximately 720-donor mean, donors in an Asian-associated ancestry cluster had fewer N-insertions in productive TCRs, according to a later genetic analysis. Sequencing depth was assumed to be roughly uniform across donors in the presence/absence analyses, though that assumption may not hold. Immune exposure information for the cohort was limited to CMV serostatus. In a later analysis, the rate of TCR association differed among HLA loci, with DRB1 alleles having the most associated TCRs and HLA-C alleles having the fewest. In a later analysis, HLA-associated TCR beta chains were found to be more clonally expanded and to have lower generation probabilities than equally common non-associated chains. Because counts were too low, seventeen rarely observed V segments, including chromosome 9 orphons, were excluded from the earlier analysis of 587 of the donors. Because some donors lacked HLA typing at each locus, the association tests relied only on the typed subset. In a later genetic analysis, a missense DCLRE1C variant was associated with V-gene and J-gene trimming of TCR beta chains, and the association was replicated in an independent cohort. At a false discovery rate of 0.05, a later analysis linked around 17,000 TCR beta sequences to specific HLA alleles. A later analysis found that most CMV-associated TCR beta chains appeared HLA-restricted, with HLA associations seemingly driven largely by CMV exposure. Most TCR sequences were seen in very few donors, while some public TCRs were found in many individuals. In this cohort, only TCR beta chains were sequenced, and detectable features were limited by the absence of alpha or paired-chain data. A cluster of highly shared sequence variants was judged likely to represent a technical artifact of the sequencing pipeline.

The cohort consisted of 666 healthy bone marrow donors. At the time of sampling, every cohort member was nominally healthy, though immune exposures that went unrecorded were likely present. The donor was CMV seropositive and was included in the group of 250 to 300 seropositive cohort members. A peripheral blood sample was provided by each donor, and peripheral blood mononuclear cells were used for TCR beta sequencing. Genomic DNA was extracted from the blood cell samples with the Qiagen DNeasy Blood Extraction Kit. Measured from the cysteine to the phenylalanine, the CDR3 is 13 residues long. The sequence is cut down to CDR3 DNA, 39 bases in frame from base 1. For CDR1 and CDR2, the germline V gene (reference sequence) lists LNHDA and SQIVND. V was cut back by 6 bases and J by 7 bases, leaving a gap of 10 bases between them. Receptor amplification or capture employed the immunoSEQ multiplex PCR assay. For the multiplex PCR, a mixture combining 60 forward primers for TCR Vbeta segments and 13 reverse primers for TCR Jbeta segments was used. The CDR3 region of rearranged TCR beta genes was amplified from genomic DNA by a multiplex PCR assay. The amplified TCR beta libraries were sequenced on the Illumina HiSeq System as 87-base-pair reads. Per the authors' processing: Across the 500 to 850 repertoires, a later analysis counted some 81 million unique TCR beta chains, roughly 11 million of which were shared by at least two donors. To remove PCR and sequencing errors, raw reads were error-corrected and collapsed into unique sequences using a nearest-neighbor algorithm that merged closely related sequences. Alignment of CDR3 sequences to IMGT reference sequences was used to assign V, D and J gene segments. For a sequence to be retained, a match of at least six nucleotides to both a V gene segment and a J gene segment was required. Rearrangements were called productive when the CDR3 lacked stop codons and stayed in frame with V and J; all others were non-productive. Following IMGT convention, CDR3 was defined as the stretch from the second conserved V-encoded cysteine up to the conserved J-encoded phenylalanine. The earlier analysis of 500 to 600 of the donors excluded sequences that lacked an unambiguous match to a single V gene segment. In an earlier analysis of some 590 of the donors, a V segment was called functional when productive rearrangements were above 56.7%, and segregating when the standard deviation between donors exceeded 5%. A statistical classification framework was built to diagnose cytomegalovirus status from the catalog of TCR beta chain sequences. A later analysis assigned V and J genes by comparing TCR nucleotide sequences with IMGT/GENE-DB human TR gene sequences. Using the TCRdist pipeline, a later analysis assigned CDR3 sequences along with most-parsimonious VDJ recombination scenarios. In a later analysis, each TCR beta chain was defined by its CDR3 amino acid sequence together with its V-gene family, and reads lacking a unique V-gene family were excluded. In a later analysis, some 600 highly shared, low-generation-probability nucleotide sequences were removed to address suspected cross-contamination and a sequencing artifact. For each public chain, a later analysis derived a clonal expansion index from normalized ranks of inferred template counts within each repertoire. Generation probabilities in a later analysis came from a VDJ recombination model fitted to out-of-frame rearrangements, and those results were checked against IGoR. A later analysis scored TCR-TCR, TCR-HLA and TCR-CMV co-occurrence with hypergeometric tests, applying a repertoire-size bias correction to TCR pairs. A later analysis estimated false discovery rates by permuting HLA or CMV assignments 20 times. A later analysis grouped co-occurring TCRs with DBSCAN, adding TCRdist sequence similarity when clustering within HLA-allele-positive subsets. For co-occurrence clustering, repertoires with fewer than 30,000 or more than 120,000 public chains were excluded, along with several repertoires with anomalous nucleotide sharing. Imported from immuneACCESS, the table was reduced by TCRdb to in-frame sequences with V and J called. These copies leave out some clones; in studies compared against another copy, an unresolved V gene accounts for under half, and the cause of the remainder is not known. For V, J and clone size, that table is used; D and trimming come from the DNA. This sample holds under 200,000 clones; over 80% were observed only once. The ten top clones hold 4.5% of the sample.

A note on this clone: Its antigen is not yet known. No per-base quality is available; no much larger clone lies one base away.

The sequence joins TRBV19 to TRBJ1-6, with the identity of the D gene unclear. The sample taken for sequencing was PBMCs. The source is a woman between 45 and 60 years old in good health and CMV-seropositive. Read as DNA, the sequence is TGTGCCAGTAGAAGAGGGAACAATTCACCCCTCCACTTT. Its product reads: CASRRGNNSPLHF.